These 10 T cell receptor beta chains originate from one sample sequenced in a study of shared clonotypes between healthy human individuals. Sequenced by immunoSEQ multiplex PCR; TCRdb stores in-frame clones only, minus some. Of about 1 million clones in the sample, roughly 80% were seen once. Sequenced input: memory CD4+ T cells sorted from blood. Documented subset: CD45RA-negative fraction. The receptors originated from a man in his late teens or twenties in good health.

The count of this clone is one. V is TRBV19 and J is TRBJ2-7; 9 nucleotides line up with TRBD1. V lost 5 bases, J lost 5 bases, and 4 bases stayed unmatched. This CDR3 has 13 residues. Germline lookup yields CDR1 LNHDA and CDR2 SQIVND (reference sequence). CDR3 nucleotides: TGTGCCAGTAGTGAACAGGGGGCAAACGAGCAGTACTTC. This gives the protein CASSEQGANEQYF.

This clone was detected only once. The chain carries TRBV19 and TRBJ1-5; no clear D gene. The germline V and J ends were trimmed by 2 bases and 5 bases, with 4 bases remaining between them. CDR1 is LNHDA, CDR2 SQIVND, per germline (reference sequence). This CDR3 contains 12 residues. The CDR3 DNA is TGTGCCAGTAGTATATTACATCAGCCCCAGCATTTT. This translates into CASSILHQPQHF. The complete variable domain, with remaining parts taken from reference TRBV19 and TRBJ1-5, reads DGGITQSPKYLFRKEGQNVTLSCEQNLNHDAMYWYRQDPGQGLRLIYYSQIVNDFQKGDIAEGYSVSREKKESFPLTVTSAQKNPTAFYLCASSILHQPQHFGDGTRLSIL.

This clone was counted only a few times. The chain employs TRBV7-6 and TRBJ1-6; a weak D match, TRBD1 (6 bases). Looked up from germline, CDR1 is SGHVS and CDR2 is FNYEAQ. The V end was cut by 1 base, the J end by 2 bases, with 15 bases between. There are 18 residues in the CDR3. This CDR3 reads CASSLVQGGETYNSPLHF. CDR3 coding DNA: TGTGCCAGCAGCTTAGTACAGGGAGGGGAGACCTATAATTCACCCCTCCACTTT.

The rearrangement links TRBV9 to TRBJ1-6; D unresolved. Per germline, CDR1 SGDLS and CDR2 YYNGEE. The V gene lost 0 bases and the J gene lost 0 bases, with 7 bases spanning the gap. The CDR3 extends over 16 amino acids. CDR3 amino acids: CASSVAWDSYNSPLHF. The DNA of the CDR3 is TGTGCCAGCAGCGTAGCGTGGGACTCCTATAATTCACCCCTCCACTTT.

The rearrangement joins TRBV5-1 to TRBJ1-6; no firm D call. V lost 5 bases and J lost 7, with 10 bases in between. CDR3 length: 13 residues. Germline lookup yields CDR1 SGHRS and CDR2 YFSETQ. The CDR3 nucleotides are TGCGCCAGCAGGGAGGAGGAGAATTCACCCCTCCACTTT. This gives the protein CASREEENSPLHF.

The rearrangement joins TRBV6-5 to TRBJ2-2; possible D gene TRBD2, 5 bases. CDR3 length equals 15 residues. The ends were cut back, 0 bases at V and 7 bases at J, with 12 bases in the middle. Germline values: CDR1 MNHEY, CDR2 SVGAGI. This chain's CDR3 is CASSYSGSGGGELFF. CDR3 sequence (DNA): TGTGCCAGCAGTTACTCAGGGAGCGGCGGCGGGGAGCTGTTTTTT.

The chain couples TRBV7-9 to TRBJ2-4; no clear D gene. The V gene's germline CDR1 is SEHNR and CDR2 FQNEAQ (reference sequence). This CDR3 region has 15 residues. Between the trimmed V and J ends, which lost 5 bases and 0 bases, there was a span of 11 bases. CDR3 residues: CASSAAELAKNIQYF. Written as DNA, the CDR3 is TGTGCCAGCAGCGCCGCGGAACTAGCCAAAAACATTCAGTACTTC.

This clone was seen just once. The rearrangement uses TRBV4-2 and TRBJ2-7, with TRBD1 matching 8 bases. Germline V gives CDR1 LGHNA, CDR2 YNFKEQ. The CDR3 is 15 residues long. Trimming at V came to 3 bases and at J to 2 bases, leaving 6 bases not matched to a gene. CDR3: CASSQEQGGPYEQYF. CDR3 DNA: TGTGCCAGCAGCCAGGAACAGGGGGGTCCCTACGAGCAGTACTTC.

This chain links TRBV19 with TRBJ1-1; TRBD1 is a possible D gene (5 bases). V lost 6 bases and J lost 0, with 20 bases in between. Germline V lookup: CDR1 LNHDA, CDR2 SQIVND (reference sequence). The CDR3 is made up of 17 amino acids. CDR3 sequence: CASSSTVQTVMNTEAFF. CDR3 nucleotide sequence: TGTGCCAGTAGCTCCACCGTACAGACAGTCATGAACACTGAAGCTTTCTTT. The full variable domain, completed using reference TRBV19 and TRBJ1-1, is DGGITQSPKYLFRKEGQNVTLSCEQNLNHDAMYWYRQDPGQGLRLIYYSQIVNDFQKGDIAEGYSVSREKKESFPLTVTSAQKNPTAFYLCASSSTVQTVMNTEAFFGQGTRLTVV.

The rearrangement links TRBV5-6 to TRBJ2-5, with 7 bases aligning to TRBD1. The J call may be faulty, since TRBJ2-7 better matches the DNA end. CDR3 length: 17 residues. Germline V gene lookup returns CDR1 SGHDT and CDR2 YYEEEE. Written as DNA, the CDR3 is TGTGCCAGCAGCCCTACCGGTACGAAGGGGGCAGTTTACGAGCAGTACTTC. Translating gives CASSPTGTKGAVYEQYF.